These 4 T cell receptor beta chains came from one sample sequenced in a study of read filtering for tumor transcriptome and immune sequencing. This library used around 0.4 ug RNA and molecular barcoded adaptors spanning alpha/delta and beta/gamma chains. From the reads, TCRdb called clonotypes with MiXCR, one entry per CDR3 protein. The sample records over 50,000 distinct CDR3 sequences, approximately 15% being singletons. Source material: a population of CD138-negative cells sorted from bone marrow. These receptor sequences come from a donor at least 40 years old with multiple myeloma.

On this clonotype itself: A clone one base away is much larger, so this may be a read error. V is TRBV30 and J is TRBJ1-1; the D is unclear. This CDR3 has 13 amino acids. From germline, CDR1 is GTSNPN and CDR2 SVGIG (reference sequence). V lost 2 bases and J 11 bases, leaving 18 bases between the germline ends. The CDR3 protein is CAWSSGGTVAAFF. The DNA for the CDR3 is TGTGCCTGGAGTTCCGGTGGAACAGTTGCGGCTTTCTTT.

This clonotype was recorded many times. This chain uses TRBV7-9 with TRBJ1-1, with no clear D. V lost 1 base and J 1 base, leaving 7 bases between the germline ends. The CDR3 runs to 14 residues. Germline V gene lookup returns CDR1 SEHNR and CDR2 FQNEAQ (reference sequence). The CDR3, as DNA: TGTGCCAGCAGCTTAGGGACGGCGAACACTGAAGCTTTCTTT. Its protein is CASSLGTANTEAFF.

The table lists this clonotype with a few counts. This chain connects TRBV13 to TRBJ2-7; D could derive from TRBD1 or TRBD2 (5 bases each). This CDR3 is 15 amino acids long. V lost 3 bases and J 0 bases, leaving 12 bases between the germline ends. Per the germline V gene, CDR1 is PRHDT and CDR2 is FYEKMQ (reference sequence). The CDR3 DNA follows: TGTGCCAGCAGCTTCCGGGGCCGGAGCTCCTACGAGCAGTACTTC. It is translated as CASSFRGRSSYEQYF.

This clonotype was seen ten or more times. The CDR3 region has the DNA TGTGCCAGCAGTTTACCGACAGGGTCTGGGGCCAACGTCCTGACTTTC. Its translation is CASSLPTGSGANVLTF. The chain couples TRBV28 to TRBJ2-6; 7 bases map to TRBD1. The CDR3 is 16 amino acids. Germline V lookup: CDR1 MDHEN, CDR2 SYDVKM. Unmatched junction bases numbered 2, after V lost 2 bases and J lost 1 base. The full variable domain, rest sourced from reference TRBV28 and TRBJ2-6, is DVKVTQSSRYLVKRTGEKVFLECVQDMDHENMFWYRQDPGLGLRLIYFSYDVKMKEKGDIPEGYSVSREKKERFSLILESASTNQTSMYLCASSLPTGSGANVLTFGAGSRLTVL.